Given below is one T cell receptor (beta chain) in context. The antigen is undetermined. The data stem from a study of T cell responses to AZD1222 COVID-19 vaccine. Notes on the study in general: Targeting of unmutated variant regions was reportedly seen in nearly half of spike-specific TCRs. Donors were largely white British and mainly female; clonal diversity was possibly underestimated. Sampling that yielded the repertoires occurred only after the peak T cell response.

Repertoires were generated with immunoSEQ multiplex PCR, while TCRdb's copy carries only in-frame clones and drops some. The data show some 100,000 clones, roughly 89% seen once. Trimming took 6 bases from V and 3 from J, leaving 22 bases between them. The CDR3 has 16 amino acids. Germline-derived CDR1 and CDR2 are SGHDT and YYEEEE. The TCR originated in an adult in good health. The rearrangement uses TRBV5-6 and TRBJ2-7; no definite D call. The source was peripheral blood, collected on day 0 of AZD1222 vaccination. Written as DNA, the CDR3 is TGTGCCAGCACCCGTACCCTAGGGCCGAGAAACTACGAGCAGTACTTC. Translated: CASTRTLGPRNYEQYF.